The 20 T cell receptor beta chains below were found in one sample sequenced in a study of cytomegalovirus exposure and HLA in healthy donors. Amplification used 60 Vbeta primers and 13 Jbeta primers. TCRdb keeps only in-frame clones here, not all; method: immunoSEQ multiplex PCR. This repertoire comprises some 120,000 clones; its ten largest clones make up 3% to 4.5%. Sequencing input: PBMCs. All receptors come from a man between 18 and 29 years old in good health and CMV-seronegative.

The genes are TRBV19 and TRBJ2-3, with D possibly matching TRBD2 (6 bases). This CDR3 has 13 residues. Trimming left V 7 bases short and J 4 bases short, with 12 bases between. CDR1 and CDR2 from the germline V gene are LNHDA and SQIVND (reference sequence). The CDR3 reads CASTPAGPDTQYF. The CDR3, as DNA: TGTGCCAGTACCCCAGCGGGCCCAGATACGCAGTATTTT.

The chain combines TRBV9 with TRBJ1-1, with 7 bases identical to TRBD1. With 0 bases clipped from V and 1 base from J, the junction kept 3 bases outside the gene matches. There are 15 residues in the CDR3. Per germline, CDR1 SGDLS and CDR2 YYNGEE. CDR3 in DNA: TGTGCCAGCAGCGTAGCTTCAGGGGGGAACACTGAAGCTTTCTTT. It encodes CASSVASGGNTEAFF.

This rearrangement joins TRBV25-1 to TRBJ2-1; 10 nucleotides align to TRBD1. This CDR3 is 16 amino acids long. Germline V gene data show CDR1 as MGHDK and CDR2 as SYGVNS. V was pared by 2 bases and J by 2 bases, with 3 bases of the junction left unmatched. The CDR3 reads CASSEKGTGAYNEQFF. CDR3 bases: TGTGCCAGCAGTGAAAAGGGGACAGGGGCCTACAATGAGCAGTTCTTC. Full variable domain (remainder filled in from reference TRBV25-1 and TRBJ2-1): EADIYQTPRYLVIGTGKKITLECSQTMGHDKMYWYQQDPGMELHLIHYSYGVNSTEKGDLSSESTVSRIRTEHFPLTLESARPSHTSQYLCASSEKGTGAYNEQFFGPGTRLTVL.

For the CDR3, the DNA is TGTGCCAGCAGCCGGGCCGGGACAGGAAGTGAAGCTTTCTTT. The encoded protein is CASSRAGTGSEAFF. V gene TRBV11-2 combines with J gene TRBJ1-1; 8 bases are a match to TRBD1. V dropped 5 bases and J dropped 7; count of bases not matched to a gene: 9. The CDR3 has 14 amino acids. CDR1 and CDR2 (germline): SGHAT, FQNNGV.

The chain links TRBV5-1 to TRBJ2-5, with 8 bases identical to TRBD1. CDR3 size: 17 residues. Per germline, CDR1 SGHRS and CDR2 YFSETQ. Trimming took 1 base from V and 5 from J; bases not matched to a gene: 13. The CDR3: CASSLSRTGSRGETQYF. For the CDR3, the DNA is TGCGCCAGCAGCTTGAGTCGGACAGGGAGTAGAGGGGAGACCCAGTACTTC.

V and J are TRBV4-1 and TRBJ1-3; D is possibly TRBD1 (6 bases). This CDR3 has 17 residues. V was trimmed by 1 base and J by 4 bases, leaving 17 bases between them. Germline values: CDR1 MGHRA, CDR2 YSYEKL. CDR3 residues: CASSQGRTVPRGNTIYF. The CDR3 bases are TGCGCCAGCAGCCAAGGTCGGACAGTGCCCCGGGGAAACACCATATATTTT.

V and J are TRBV11-3 and TRBJ2-6, with D possibly TRBD1 on 6 matching bases. The CDR3 extends over 16 amino acids. In germline, CDR1 is SGHNT, CDR2 YENEEA. Trimming removed 5 bases from V and 0 bases from J, with 11 bases in between. This CDR3 reads CASSPRGGSGANVLTF. CDR3 in DNA: TGTGCCAGCAGCCCCCGAGGGGGCTCTGGGGCCAACGTCCTGACTTTC.

The chain has TRBV6-1 and TRBJ1-6; 7 nucleotides align to TRBD1. Germline assignment: CDR1 MNHNS and CDR2 SASEGT. This CDR3 spans 14 amino acids. Trimming cost V 5 bases and J 7 bases; bases outside gene matches: 5. This CDR3 is CASSPTGENSPLHF. CDR3 nucleotides: TGTGCCAGCAGTCCAACAGGGGAAAATTCACCCCTCCACTTT.

The chain uses TRBV4-1 and TRBJ1-5, with D maybe TRBD1 (5 bases). Germline V gene sequence: CDR1 MGHRA, CDR2 YSYEKL. The length of the CDR3 is 16 residues. Trimming took 0 bases from V and 2 from J, leaving 11 bases between them. This CDR3 is CASSQEGGGGNQPQHF. The CDR3 DNA sequence: TGCGCCAGCAGCCAAGAGGGCGGGGGAGGCAATCAGCCCCAGCATTTT.

The rearrangement uses TRBV27 and TRBJ1-4; 12 bases match TRBD1. The ends lost 1 base at V and 4 bases at J; junction bases unmatched: 4. This CDR3 contains 17 residues. Per germline, CDR1 MNHEY and CDR2 SMNVEV (reference sequence). This CDR3 is CASSLWGQGADNEKLFF. The CDR3 DNA is TGTGCCAGCAGTTTATGGGGACAGGGGGCAGATAATGAAAAACTGTTTTTT.

With regard to this clone: Other DNA sequences within the sample encode an identical CDR3. The V call is TRBV5-1, the J call TRBJ1-2; D perhaps matches TRBD1 (6 bases). Germline CDR1 SGHRS, CDR2 YFSETQ. This CDR3 has 13 residues. V lost 0 bases, J lost 8 bases, and 11 bases lay in between. Here the CDR3 DNA reads TGCGCCAGCAGCTTGGACAGGGCAGGGGGCTACACCTTC. Translated, it gives CASSLDRAGGYTF.

The rearrangement links TRBV6-1 to TRBJ1-2; D is uncertain. V lost 1 base and J lost 2, with 5 bases in between. Germline assignment: CDR1 MNHNS and CDR2 SASEGT. The CDR3 runs to 13 residues. DNA for the CDR3: TGTGCCAGCAGTGAAGGGCAGAACTATGGCTACACCTTC. Its protein is CASSEGQNYGYTF.

The V and J genes are TRBV9 and TRBJ2-1; perhaps TRBD2 as D (6 bases). There are 15 residues in the CDR3. The V gene lost 0 bases and the J gene lost 9 bases, with 16 bases spanning the gap. From germline, CDR1 is SGDLS and CDR2 YYNGEE. For the CDR3, the DNA is TGTGCCAGCAGCGTAGGGGGACTCCTCGTGGTTGAGCAGTTCTTC. This translates into CASSVGGLLVVEQFF.

The chain uses TRBV5-1 and TRBJ2-7; no clear D. The CDR3 is 12 residues long. Trimming stripped 4 bases from V and 2 bases from J, with 7 bases between. In germline, CDR1 is SGHRS, CDR2 YFSETQ. Here the CDR3 DNA reads TGCGCCAGCAGCCGCCCGGCCTACGAGCAGTACTTC. It specifies CASSRPAYEQYF. Supplemented by reference TRBV5-1 and TRBJ2-7, the full variable domain reads KAGVTQTPRYLIKTRGQQVTLSCSPISGHRSVSWYQQTPGQGLQFLFEYFSETQRNKGNFPGRFSGRQFSNSRSEMNVSTLELGDSALYLCASSRPAYEQYFGPGTRLTVT.

In nucleotides, the CDR3 is TGTGCCAGCAGTGAAAAACAACCGGACAAGTCCTACGAGCAGTACTTC. This sequence encodes CASSEKQPDKSYEQYF. V gene TRBV25-1 combines with J gene TRBJ2-7; maybe TRBD1 (5 bases). The germline V gene has CDR1 MGHDK and CDR2 SYGVNS. This CDR3 has 16 amino acids. The V and J ends lost 2 bases and 1 base respectively, with 15 bases between them.

The chain joins TRBV5-1 to TRBJ1-2; 11 bases match TRBD1. CDR1 and CDR2 from the germline V gene are SGHRS and YFSETQ. The V segment lost 1 base and the J segment 4 bases; nucleotides outside the gene matches: 9. This CDR3 region has 17 residues. CDR3 sequence reads: CASSLFPGQGEAYGYTF. CDR3 in DNA: TGCGCCAGCAGCTTGTTTCCGGGACAGGGGGAAGCCTATGGCTACACCTTC.

The V and J genes are TRBV27 and TRBJ2-1, with 13 bases aligning to TRBD2. Germline V gene data show CDR1 as MNHEY and CDR2 as SMNVEV (reference sequence). The CDR3 runs 16 residues. Unmatched junction bases numbered 11, after V lost 5 bases and J lost 10 bases. The CDR3 region is CASSTPGTSGVGEQFF. CDR3 nucleotides: TGTGCCAGCAGTACTCCCGGGACTAGCGGGGTAGGGGAGCAGTTCTTC.

This rearrangement joins TRBV7-8 to TRBJ2-5, with TRBD2 matching 13 bases. The J call may be in error: the DNA end matches TRBJ2-7 better. From germline, CDR1 is SGHVS and CDR2 FQNEAQ. This CDR3 contains 16 residues. The DNA for the CDR3 is TGTGCCAGCAGCTTAGTTGGACTAGCGGGGGACTACGAGCAGTACTTC. It is translated as CASSLVGLAGDYEQYF.

The V and J genes are TRBV5-1 and TRBJ2-7; D might be TRBD2 (7 bases). CDR1 and CDR2 (germline): SGHRS, YFSETQ. V was cut by 1 base and J by 3 bases, with 11 bases left in between. CDR3 size: 14 residues. This CDR3 is CASSLRGAVYEQYF. The CDR3 region has the DNA TGCGCCAGCAGCTTGCGGGGGGCAGTCTACGAGCAGTACTTC.

This chain uses TRBV5-1 with TRBJ1-3; tentative D call: TRBD1 (5 bases). CDR1 is SGHRS, CDR2 YFSETQ, per germline. V was cut by 0 bases and J by 10 bases, with 11 bases left in between. The CDR3 covers 13 residues. As DNA, the CDR3 is TGCGCCAGCAGCTTGGAGACAGAAGGGACCATATATTTT. Encoded protein: CASSLETEGTIYF. Full variable domain (rest looked up from reference TRBV5-1 and TRBJ1-3): KAGVTQTPRYLIKTRGQQVTLSCSPISGHRSVSWYQQTPGQGLQFLFEYFSETQRNKGNFPGRFSGRQFSNSRSEMNVSTLELGDSALYLCASSLETEGTIYFGEGSWLTVV.